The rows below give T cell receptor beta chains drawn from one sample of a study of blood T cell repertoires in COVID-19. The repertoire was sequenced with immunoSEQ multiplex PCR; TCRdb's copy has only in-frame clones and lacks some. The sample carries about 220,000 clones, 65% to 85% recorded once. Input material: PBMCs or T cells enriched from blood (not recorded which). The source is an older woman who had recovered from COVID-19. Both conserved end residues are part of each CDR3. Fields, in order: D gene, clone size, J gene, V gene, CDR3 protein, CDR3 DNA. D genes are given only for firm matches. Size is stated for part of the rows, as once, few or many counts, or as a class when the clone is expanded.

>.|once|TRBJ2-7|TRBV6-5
CASSYGVFQGEQYF
TGTGCCAGCAGTTACGGCGTGTTCCAGGGCGAGCAGTACTTC
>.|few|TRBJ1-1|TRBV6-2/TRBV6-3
CASSYPRGWAMNTEAFF
TGTGCCAGCAGTTACCCCAGGGGATGGGCTATGAACACTGAAGCTTTCTTT
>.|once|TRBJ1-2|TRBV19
CASSTGESGYTF
TGTGCCAGTAGTACGGGGGAGTCTGGCTACACCTTC
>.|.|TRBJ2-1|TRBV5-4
CASSLPGALQVEQFF
TGTGCCAGCAGCTTACCAGGGGCGCTCCAGGTTGAGCAGTTCTTC
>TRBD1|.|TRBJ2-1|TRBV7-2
CASSYGQATYNEQFF
TGTGCCAGCAGTTACGGACAGGCCACCTACAATGAGCAGTTCTTC
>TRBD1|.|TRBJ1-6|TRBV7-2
CASSFGTGSSYNSPLHF
TGTGCCAGCAGCTTCGGGACAGGTAGCTCCTATAATTCACCCCTCCACTTT
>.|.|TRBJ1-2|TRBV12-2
CASRLTGPPGPPAGGGYTF
TGTGCAAGTCGCTTAACGGGTCCCCCGGGACCCCCTGCCGGGGGTGGCTACACCTTC
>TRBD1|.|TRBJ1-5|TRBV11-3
CASSQTGGTGQPQHF
TGTGCCAGCAGCCAGACAGGGGGCACGGGTCAGCCCCAGCATTTT
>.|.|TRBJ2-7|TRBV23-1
CASSLSGGVSYEQYF
TGCGCCAGCAGTTTGTCGGGCGGGGTCTCCTACGAGCAGTACTTC
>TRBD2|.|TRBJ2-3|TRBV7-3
CASSPSGYSTDTQYF
TGTGCCAGCAGCCCTAGCGGCTACAGCACAGATACGCAGTATTTT
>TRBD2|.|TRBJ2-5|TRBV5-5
CASSLRLASETQYF
TGTGCCAGCAGCTTGAGACTAGCCTCCGAGACCCAGTACTTC
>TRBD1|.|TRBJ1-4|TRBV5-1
CASSLPKEGGNNEKLFF
TGCGCCAGCAGCTTGCCAAAGGAAGGGGGCAATAATGAAAAACTGTTTTTT
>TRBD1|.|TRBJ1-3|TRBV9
CASSGTWTGQGNTIYF
TGTGCCAGCAGCGGAACTTGGACAGGGCAAGGAAACACCATATATTTT
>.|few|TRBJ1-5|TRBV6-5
CASSTLQGSNQPQHF
TGTGCCAGCAGTACCCTACAGGGTAGCAATCAGCCCCAGCATTTT
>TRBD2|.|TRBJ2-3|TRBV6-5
CASIAGTITDTQYF
TGTGCCAGCATAGCGGGGACTATAACAGATACGCAGTATTTT
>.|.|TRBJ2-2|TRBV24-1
CATSDPGTGELFF
TGTGCCACCAGTGACCCAGGGACCGGGGAGCTGTTTTTT
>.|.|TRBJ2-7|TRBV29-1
CSALTESEQYF
TGCAGCGCCCTAACAGAAAGCGAGCAGTACTTC
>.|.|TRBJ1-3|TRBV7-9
CATAGGTSGNTIYF
TGTGCCACGGCGGGGGGGACGTCTGGAAACACCATATATTTT
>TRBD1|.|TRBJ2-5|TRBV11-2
CASSRGQDRETQYF
TGTGCCAGCAGCCGAGGACAGGATCGGGAGACCCAGTACTTC
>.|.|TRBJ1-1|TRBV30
CAWSVGGASAFF
TGTGCCTGGAGTGTCGGTGGGGCTTCAGCTTTCTTT
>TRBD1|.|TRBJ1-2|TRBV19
CASSIDSRGQGYGYTF
TGTGCCAGTAGTATAGATAGCAGGGGGCAAGGCTATGGCTACACCTTC
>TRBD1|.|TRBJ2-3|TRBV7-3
CASSLEAETGGTDTQYF
TGTGCCAGCAGCTTAGAAGCGGAGACAGGGGGGACAGATACGCAGTATTTT
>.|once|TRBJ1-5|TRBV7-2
CASSLVGKAQPQHF
TGTGCCAGCAGCTTAGTCGGGAAAGCTCAGCCCCAGCATTTT
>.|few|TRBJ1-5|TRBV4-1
CASSLDGVQPQHF
TGCGCCAGCAGCCTAGACGGAGTACAGCCCCAGCATTTT
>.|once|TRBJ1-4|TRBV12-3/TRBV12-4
CASRNDSEKLFF
TGTGCCAGCAGGAACGACAGTGAAAAACTGTTTTTT
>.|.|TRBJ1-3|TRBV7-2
CASSQFGGTGNTIYF
TGTGCCAGCAGCCAATTCGGGGGAACTGGAAACACCATATATTTT
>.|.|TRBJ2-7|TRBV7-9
CASSLIFQPKGHSYEQYF
TGTGCCAGCAGCTTAATCTTCCAGCCGAAGGGACATTCCTACGAGCAGTACTTC
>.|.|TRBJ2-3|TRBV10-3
CAISESSPGVGADTQYF
TGTGCCATCAGTGAGTCGAGCCCGGGGGTTGGCGCAGATACGCAGTATTTT
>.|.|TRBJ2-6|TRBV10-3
CAISEHGPSGANVLTF
TGTGCCATCAGTGAGCACGGTCCCTCTGGGGCCAACGTCCTGACTTTC
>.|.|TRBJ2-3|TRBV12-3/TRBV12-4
CASSLGDTDTQYF
TGTGCCAGCAGTTTAGGAGACACAGATACGCAGTATTTT
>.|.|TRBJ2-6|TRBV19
CASSPQDTSGANVLTF
TGTGCCAGTAGTCCCCAGGACACTTCTGGGGCCAACGTCCTGACTTTC
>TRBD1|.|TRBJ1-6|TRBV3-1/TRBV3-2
CASSPMTGGNSPLHF
TGTGCCAGCAGCCCTATGACAGGGGGTAACTCACCCCTCCACTTT
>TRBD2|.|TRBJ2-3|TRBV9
CASSVGPSGPTDTQYF
TGTGCCAGCAGCGTAGGGCCTAGCGGGCCTACAGATACGCAGTATTTT
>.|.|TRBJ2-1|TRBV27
CASSLGSNEQFF
TGTGCCAGCAGTTTAGGTAGTAATGAGCAGTTCTTC
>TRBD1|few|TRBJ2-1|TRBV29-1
CSAITGVANEQFF
TGCAGCGCGATAACAGGGGTGGCCAATGAGCAGTTCTTC
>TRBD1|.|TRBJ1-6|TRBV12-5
CASGLWTGGSSPLHF
TGTGCTAGTGGTCTTTGGACAGGGGGTAGTTCACCCCTCCACTTT
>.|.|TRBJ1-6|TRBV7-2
CASAFAFGSTTSPLHF
TGTGCCAGCGCCTTCGCCTTTGGGAGCACTACGTCACCCCTCCACTTT
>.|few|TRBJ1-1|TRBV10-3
CAISVNPGEGTEAFF
TGTGCCATCAGTGTTAACCCGGGGGAGGGAACTGAAGCTTTCTTT
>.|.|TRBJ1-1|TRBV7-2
CASSEQGDTEAFF
TGTGCCAGCAGCGAACAGGGCGACACTGAAGCTTTCTTT
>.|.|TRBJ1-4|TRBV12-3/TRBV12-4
CASSSARGKLFF
TGTGCCAGCAGTTCCGCCCGGGGGAAACTGTTTTTT
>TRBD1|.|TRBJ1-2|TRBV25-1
CASSEWVTGGYGYTF
TGTGCCAGCAGTGAATGGGTCACAGGGGGCTATGGCTACACCTTC
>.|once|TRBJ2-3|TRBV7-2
CASSWRKSTDTQYF
TGTGCCAGCAGCTGGCGGAAAAGCACAGATACGCAGTATTTT
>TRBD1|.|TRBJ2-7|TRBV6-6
CASSYLDRGGSYEQYF
TGTGCCAGCAGTTACCTCGACAGGGGCGGCTCCTACGAGCAGTACTTC
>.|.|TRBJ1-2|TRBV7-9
CASSHPLIAYGYTF
TGTGCCAGCAGCCATCCACTAATCGCCTATGGCTACACCTTC
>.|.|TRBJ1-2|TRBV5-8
CASSFYSQAITNYGYTF
TGTGCCAGCAGCTTTTATTCCCAGGCTATAACTAACTATGGCTACACCTTC
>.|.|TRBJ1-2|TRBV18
CASSQGPAGDYGYTF
TGTGCCAGCTCACAAGGTCCGGCGGGGGACTATGGCTACACCTTC
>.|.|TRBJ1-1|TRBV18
CASSPRLLNGINTEAFF
TGTGCCAGCTCTCCTCGTCTCCTCAACGGGATAAACACTGAAGCTTTCTTT
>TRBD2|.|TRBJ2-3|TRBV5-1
CASSLVAGGPGDTQYF
TGCGCCAGCAGCTTGGTAGCGGGAGGGCCAGGGGATACGCAGTATTTT
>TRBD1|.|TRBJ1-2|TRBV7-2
CASSFDRDRDGYTF
TGTGCCAGCAGCTTCGATAGGGACAGGGATGGCTACACCTTC
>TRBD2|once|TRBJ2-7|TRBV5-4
CASSSTSGGSYEQYF
TGTGCCAGCAGCTCTACTAGCGGGGGAAGCTACGAGCAGTACTTC
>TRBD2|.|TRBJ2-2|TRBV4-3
CASSHGLAANTGELFF
TGCGCCAGCAGCCACGGACTAGCGGCTAACACCGGGGAGCTGTTTTTT